The source of this TCR beta chain is a study of PD-1 blockade in classical Hodgkin lymphoma. Regarding the study as a whole: Possible causes of repertoire differences, disease activity or prior therapy, remain undefined.

This clone was picked up one time. Its specificity is unknown. The repertoire was sequenced with immunoSEQ multiplex PCR; TCRdb's copy has only in-frame clones and lacks some. The table lists 99,000 or so clones, around nine tenths of them singletons. This CDR3 spans 13 amino acids. The V end lost 8 bases, the J end lost 0 bases, and 9 bases lay between the germline ends. CDR1 and CDR2 (germline): MDHEN, SYDVKM. Described time point: cycle 4 day 1 (C4D1), after 6 weeks of nivolumab. Each of the patients experienced relapse following autologous stem cell transplantation, and their brentuximab vedotin exposure differed.

This clonotype was sampled from a human donor with classical Hodgkin lymphoma. The specimen comprised peripheral blood mononuclear cells (PBMCs), sampled before the fourth cycle of nivolumab. This sequence joins TRBV28 and TRBJ2-3; D is undetermined. The chain's CDR3 is CASGNPSTDTQYF. CDR3 in DNA: TGTGCCAGCGGAAACCCTAGCACAGATACGCAGTATTTT.